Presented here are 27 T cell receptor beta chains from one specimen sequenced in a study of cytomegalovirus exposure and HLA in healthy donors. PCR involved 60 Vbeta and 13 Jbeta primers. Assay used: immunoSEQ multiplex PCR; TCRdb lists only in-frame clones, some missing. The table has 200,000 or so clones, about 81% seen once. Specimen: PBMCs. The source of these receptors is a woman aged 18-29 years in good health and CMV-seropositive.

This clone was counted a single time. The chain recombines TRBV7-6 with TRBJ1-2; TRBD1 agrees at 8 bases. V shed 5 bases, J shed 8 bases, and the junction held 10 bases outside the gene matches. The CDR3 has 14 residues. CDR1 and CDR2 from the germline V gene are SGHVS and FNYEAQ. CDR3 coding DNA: TGTGCCAGCAGCCAATGGCAGGGGGCGGGGGGCTACACCTTC. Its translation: CASSQWQGAGGYTF.

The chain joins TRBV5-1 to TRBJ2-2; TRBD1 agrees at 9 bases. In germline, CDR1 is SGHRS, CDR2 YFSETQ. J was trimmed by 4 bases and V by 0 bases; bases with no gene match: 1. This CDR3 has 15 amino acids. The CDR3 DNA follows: TGCGCCAGCAGCTTGGTGACAGGGGGCACCGGGGAGCTGTTTTTT. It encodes CASSLVTGGTGELFF.

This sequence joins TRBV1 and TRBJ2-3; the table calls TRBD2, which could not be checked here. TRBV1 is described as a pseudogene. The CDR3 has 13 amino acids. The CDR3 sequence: CTSSQVGSNTQYF. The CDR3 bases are TGCACCAGCAGCCAAGTTGGTAGCAATACGCAGTATTTT.

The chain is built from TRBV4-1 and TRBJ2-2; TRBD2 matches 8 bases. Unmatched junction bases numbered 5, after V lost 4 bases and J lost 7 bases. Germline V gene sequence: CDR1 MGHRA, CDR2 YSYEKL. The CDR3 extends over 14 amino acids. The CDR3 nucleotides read TGCGCCAGCAGCCTAGCGGGGTCGAACGGGGAGCTGTTTTTT. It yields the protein CASSLAGSNGELFF.

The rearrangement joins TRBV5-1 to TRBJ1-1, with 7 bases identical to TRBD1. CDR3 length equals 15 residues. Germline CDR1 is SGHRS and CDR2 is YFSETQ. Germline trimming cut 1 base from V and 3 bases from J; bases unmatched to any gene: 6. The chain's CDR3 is CASSLRQGADTEAFF. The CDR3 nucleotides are TGCGCCAGCAGCTTGAGACAGGGAGCGGACACTGAAGCTTTCTTT.

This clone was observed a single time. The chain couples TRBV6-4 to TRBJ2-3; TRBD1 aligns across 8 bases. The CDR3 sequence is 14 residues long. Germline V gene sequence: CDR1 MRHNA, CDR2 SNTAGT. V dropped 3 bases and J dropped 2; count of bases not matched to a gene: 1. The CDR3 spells CASSEDRDTDTQYF. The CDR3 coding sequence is TGTGCCAGCAGTGAGGACAGGGACACAGATACGCAGTATTTT.

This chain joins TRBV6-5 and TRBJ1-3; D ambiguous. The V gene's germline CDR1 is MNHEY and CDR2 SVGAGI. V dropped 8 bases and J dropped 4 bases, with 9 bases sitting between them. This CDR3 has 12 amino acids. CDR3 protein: CASLSGGNTIYF. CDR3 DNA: TGTGCCAGCTTATCGGGGGGAAACACCATATATTTT.

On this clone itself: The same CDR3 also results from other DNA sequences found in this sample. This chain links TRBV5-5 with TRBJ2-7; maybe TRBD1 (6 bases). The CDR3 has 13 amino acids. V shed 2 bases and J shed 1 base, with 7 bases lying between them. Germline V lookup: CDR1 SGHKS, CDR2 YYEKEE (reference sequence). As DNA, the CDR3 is TGTGCCAGCAGCTTAGACAGGTCCTACGAGCAGTACTTC. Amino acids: CASSLDRSYEQYF.

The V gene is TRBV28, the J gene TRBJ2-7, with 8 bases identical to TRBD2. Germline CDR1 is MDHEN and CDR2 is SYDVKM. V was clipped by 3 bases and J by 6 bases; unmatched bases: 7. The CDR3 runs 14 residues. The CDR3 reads CASSLAGGRREQYF. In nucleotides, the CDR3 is TGTGCCAGCAGTTTGGCGGGGGGCCGTCGCGAGCAGTACTTC.

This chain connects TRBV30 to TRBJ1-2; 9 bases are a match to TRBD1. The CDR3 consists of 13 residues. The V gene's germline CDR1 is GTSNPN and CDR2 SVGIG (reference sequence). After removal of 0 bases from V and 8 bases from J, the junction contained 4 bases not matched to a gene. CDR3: CAWSVMGQGGYTF. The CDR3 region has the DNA TGTGCCTGGAGTGTAATGGGACAGGGAGGCTACACCTTC.

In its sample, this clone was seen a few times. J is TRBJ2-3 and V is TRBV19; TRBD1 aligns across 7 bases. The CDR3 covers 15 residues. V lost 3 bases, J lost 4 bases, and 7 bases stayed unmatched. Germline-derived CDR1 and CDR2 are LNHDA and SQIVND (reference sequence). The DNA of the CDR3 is TGTGCCAGTAGTATGGAGGTGGACAGGCCAGATACGCAGTATTTT. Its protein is CASSMEVDRPDTQYF.

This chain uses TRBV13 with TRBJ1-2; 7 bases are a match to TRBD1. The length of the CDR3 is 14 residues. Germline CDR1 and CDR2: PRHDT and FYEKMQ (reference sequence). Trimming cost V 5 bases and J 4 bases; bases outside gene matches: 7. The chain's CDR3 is CASSPFRDSYGYTF. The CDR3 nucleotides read TGTGCCAGCAGCCCGTTCCGGGACAGCTATGGCTACACCTTC.

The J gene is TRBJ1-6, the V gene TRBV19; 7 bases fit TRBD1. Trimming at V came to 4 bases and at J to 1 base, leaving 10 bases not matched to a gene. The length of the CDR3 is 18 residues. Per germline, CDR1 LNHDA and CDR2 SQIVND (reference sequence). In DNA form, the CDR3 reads TGTGCCAGTAGTACCTTCACAGGGGTACCATCCTATAATTCACCCCTCCACTTT. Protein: CASSTFTGVPSYNSPLHF.

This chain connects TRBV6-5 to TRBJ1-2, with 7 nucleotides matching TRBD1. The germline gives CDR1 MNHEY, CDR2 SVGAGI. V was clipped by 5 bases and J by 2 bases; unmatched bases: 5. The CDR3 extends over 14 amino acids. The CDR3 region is CASSQTGNNYGYTF. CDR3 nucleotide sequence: TGTGCCAGCAGTCAGACAGGGAACAACTATGGCTACACCTTC.

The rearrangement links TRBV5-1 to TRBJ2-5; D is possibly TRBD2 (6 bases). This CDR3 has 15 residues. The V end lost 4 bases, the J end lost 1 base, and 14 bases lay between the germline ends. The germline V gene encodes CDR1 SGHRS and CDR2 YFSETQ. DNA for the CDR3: TGCGCCAGCAGCGGAGGGGAGCTGCTCCAAGAGACCCAGTACTTC. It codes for CASSGGELLQETQYF.

CDR3 loop: CASSESRNPGVKLFF. The CDR3 DNA reads as TGCGCCAGCAGTGAGTCTCGGAATCCTGGAGTCAAACTGTTTTTT. V gene TRBV10-2 combines with J gene TRBJ1-4; no definite D call. Trimming removed 0 bases from V and 11 bases from J, with 16 bases in between. The CDR3 runs 15 residues. The germline CDR1 and CDR2 sequences are WSHSY and SAAADI.

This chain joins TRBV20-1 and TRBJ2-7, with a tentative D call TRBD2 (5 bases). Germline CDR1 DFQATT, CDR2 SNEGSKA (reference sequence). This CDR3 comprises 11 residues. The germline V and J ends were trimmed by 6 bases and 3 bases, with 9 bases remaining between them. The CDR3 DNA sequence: TGCAGTGCGAGAAGCGGCTACGAGCAGTACTTC. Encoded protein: CSARSGYEQYF.

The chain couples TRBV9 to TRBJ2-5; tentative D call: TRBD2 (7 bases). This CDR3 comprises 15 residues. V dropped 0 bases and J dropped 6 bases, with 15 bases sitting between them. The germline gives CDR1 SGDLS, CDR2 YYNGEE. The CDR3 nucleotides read TGTGCCAGCAGCGTAGGAGGGGGGGGGCTAAAGACCCAGTACTTC. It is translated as CASSVGGGGLKTQYF.

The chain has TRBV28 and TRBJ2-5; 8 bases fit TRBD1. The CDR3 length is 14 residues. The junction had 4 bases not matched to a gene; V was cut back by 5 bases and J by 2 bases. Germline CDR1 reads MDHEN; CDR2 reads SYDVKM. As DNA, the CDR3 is TGTGCCAGCAGTCCCAGACAGGGGCAAGAGACCCAGTACTTC. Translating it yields CASSPRQGQETQYF.

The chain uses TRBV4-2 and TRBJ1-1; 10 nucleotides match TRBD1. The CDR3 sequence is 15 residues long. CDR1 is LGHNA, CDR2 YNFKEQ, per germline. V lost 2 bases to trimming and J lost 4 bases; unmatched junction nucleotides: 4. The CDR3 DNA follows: TGTGCCAGCAGCCAAAGGACAGGGGGTCCCACTGAAGCTTTCTTT. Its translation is CASSQRTGGPTEAFF.

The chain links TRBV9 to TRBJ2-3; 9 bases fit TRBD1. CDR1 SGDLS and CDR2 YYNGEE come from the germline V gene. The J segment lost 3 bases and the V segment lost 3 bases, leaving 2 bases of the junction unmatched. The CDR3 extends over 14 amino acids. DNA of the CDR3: TGTGCCAGCAGCGGGGGACAGGGAACAGATACGCAGTATTTT. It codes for CASSGGQGTDTQYF.

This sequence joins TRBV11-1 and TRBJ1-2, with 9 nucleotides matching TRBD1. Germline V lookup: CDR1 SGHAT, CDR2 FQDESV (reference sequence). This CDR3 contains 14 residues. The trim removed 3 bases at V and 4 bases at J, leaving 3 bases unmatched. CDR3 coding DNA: TGTGCCAGCAGCTTGCGACAGGGGGGCTATGGCTACACCTTC. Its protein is CASSLRQGGYGYTF.

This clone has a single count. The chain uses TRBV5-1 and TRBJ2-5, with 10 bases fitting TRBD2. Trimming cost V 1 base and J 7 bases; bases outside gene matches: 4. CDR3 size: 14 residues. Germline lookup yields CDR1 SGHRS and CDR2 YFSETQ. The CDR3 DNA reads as TGCGCCAGCAGCTTGAGCGGGGGGGCCTTGACCCAGTACTTC. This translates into CASSLSGGALTQYF.

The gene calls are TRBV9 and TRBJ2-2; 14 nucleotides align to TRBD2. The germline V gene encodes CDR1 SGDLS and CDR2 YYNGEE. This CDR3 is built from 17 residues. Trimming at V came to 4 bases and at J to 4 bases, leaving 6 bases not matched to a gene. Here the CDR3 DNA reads TGTGCCAGCAGCCGACTAGCGGGGGGGCGGATCACCGGGGAGCTGTTTTTT. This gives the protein CASSRLAGGRITGELFF.

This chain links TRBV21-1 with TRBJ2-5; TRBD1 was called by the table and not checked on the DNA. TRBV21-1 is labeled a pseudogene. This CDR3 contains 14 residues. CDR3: CASSKVNSQETQYF. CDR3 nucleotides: TGTGCCAGCAGCAAAGTGAACAGCCAAGAGACCCAGTACTTC.

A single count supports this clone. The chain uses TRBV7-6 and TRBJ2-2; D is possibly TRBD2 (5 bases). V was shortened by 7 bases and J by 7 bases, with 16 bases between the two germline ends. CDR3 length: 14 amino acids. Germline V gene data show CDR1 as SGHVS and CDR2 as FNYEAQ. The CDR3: CASTELEFGGELFF. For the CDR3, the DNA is TGTGCCAGCACCGAACTAGAATTCGGCGGGGAGCTGTTTTTT.

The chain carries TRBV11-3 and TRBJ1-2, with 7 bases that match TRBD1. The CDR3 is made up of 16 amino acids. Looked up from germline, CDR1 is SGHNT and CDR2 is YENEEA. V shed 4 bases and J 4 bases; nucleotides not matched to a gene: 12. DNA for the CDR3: TGTGCCAGCAGCTGGGAGACAGGGATTAAAATCTATGGCTACACCTTC. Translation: CASSWETGIKIYGYTF.